A single T cell receptor beta chain is shown here with its context. Its antigen is not identified. Primers used in a second PCR of about 6 to 12 cycles were a sample-barcoded 5' primer and a J-beta primer mix. Via MiXCR, TCRdb re-called the 5' RACE reads, giving one row per CDR3 protein. The sample carries some 1.4 million distinct CDR3 sequences, 42% recorded once. The amount of total RNA extracted per sample was at least 5.5 micrograms. The junction had 10 bases not matched to a gene; V was cut back by 9 bases and J by 2 bases. This CDR3 has 15 residues. Germline CDR1 MNHEY, CDR2 SVGEGT. This sample stems from a study of blood T cells in healthy people across ages. Study-wide results and caveats: Estimated diversity that came from one million T cells was considered an underestimate. TCR beta diversity, measured per million T cells, fell in a roughly linear way with age.

The sample was blood. This chain joins TRBV6-2 or TRBV6-3 and TRBJ1-5, with 7 bases fitting TRBD1. This TCR was recovered from a woman aged 18-29 years in good health. Here the CDR3 reads CASTPTGMGNQPQHF. CDR3 bases: TGTGCCAGTACCCCGACAGGGATGGGCAATCAGCCCCAGCATTTT.